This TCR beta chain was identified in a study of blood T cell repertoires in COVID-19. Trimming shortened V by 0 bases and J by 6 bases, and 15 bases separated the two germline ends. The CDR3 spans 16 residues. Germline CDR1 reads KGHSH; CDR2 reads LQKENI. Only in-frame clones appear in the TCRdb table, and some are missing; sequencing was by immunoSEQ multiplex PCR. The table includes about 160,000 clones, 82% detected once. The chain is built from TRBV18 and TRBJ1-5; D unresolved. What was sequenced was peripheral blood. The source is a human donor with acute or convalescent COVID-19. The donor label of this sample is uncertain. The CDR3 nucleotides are TGTGCCAGCTCACCACCGAAGGGAGGGATGAGTCAGCCCCAGCATTTT. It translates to CASSPPKGGMSQPQHF.